The source of this TCR beta chain is a study of T cells in Graves' hyperthyroidism and ophthalmopathy. General study points: Blood also held most thyroid clonotypes expanded beyond 0.001. Stable hyperthyroidism and ophthalmopathy were separated using 13 V-J signatures.

Amplified TCR beta CDR3 regions derived from RNA transcripts. HTBI primers were employed in a first-round RT-PCR of the TCR CDR3. MiXCR, run by TCRdb on the multiplex PCR reads, gives a single entry per CDR3 protein. The profile shows approximately 520,000 distinct CDR3 sequences, 24% of them singletons. CDR3 length: 14 amino acids. Germline CDR1 and CDR2: LGHDT and YNNKEL (reference sequence). Unmatched junction bases numbered 1, after V lost 0 bases and J lost 5 bases. Points on this clonotype: What it binds is unknown.

Reasons for excluding patients were uncontrolled infection, other autoimmune disease, pregnancy or lactation. The PBMCs studied were ones that came from roughly 9.1 ml fresh peripheral blood. The material sequenced was blood. The sequence was collected from a woman under 40 with Graves' ophthalmopathy. The rearrangement links TRBV3-1 to TRBJ2-5; 9 bases map to TRBD2. As DNA, the CDR3 is TGTGCCAGCAGCCAAGAGCTAGCGGGGGAGACCCAGTACTTC. Protein: CASSQELAGETQYF.